This entry lists 16 T cell receptor beta chains sequenced from one sample in a study of blood T cells in healthy people across ages. The authors ran a second PCR of 7 to 11 cycles using a sample-barcoded 5' primer and a J-beta primer mix. TCRdb reprocessed the 5' RACE reads via MiXCR and lists one record per CDR3 protein. The sample carries about 1.4 million distinct CDR3 sequences, around 59% recorded once. The sequenced sample was blood. The receptors were sampled from a man between 18 and 29 years old in good health.

The chain couples TRBV20-1 to TRBJ2-1; unclear D gene. CDR3 length equals 12 residues. CDR1 and CDR2 (germline): DFQATT, SNEGSKA (reference sequence). Between the trimmed V and J ends, which lost 6 bases and 6 bases, there was a span of 12 bases. The CDR3 coding sequence is TGCAGTGCCCAGAGAAGGAGCAATGAGCAGTTCTTC. It specifies CSAQRRSNEQFF.

Written as DNA, the CDR3 is TGTGCCAGCAGCGCGACAGGGGGTCGCTTCAATGAGCAGTTCTTC. This translates into CASSATGGRFNEQFF. The rearrangement uses TRBV9 and TRBJ2-1; 9 bases match TRBD1. CDR1 and CDR2 from the germline V gene are SGDLS and YYNGEE. V lost 3 bases to trimming and J lost 6 bases; unmatched junction nucleotides: 7. The CDR3 contains 15 residues.

The chain employs TRBV20-1 and TRBJ2-7; possibly TRBD1 for D (5 bases). The CDR3 contains 13 residues. CDR1 is DFQATT, CDR2 SNEGSKA, per germline (reference sequence). V dropped 6 bases and J dropped 2 bases, with 14 bases sitting between them. The CDR3 bases are TGCAGTGCCCACCAACAGGAGACCTACGAGCAGTACTTC. Translating gives CSAHQQETYEQYF.

This chain joins TRBV9 and TRBJ2-3; tentatively, D is TRBD2 (6 bases). The germline CDR1 and CDR2 sequences are SGDLS and YYNGEE. V lost 0 bases, J lost 3 bases, and 14 bases lay in between. The CDR3 spans 16 residues. CDR3 loop: CASSVGLSGPTDTQYF. DNA of the CDR3: TGTGCCAGCAGCGTAGGGCTCAGCGGGCCAACAGATACGCAGTATTTT.

The J gene is TRBJ2-7, the V gene TRBV3-1, with D perhaps given as TRBD1 or TRBD2 (7 bases each). The J call could be wrong; TRBJ2-4 is a better fit for the DNA end. Germline lookup yields CDR1 LGHDT and CDR2 YNNKEL (reference sequence). The CDR3 sequence is 18 residues long. CDR3 in DNA: TGTGCCAGCAGCCAAAGCGGGACAGACACACTAGCCAAAAACATTCAGTACTTC. Protein product: CASSQSGTDTLAKNIQYF.

This clonotype showed up just a few times. The chain uses TRBV6-2 or TRBV6-3 and TRBJ2-7, with D hard to call. The CDR3 extends over 14 amino acids. Trimming removed 2 bases from V and 2 bases from J, with 10 bases in between. Germline CDR1 is MNHEY and CDR2 is SVGEGT. The CDR3 DNA sequence: TGTGCCAGCAGTTACGAACAGCCTACCTACGAGCAGTACTTC. This gives the protein CASSYEQPTYEQYF.

The J gene is TRBJ2-2, the V gene TRBV12-3 or TRBV12-4; D is perhaps TRBD2 (6 bases). Trimming stripped 4 bases from V and 3 bases from J, with 15 bases between. This CDR3 comprises 16 residues. The CDR3 DNA is TGTGCCAGCAGTTCTCCCCTGCGGGACGACACCGGGGAGCTGTTTTTT. Encoded protein: CASSSPLRDDTGELFF.

This clonotype appeared a few times. V gene TRBV14 combines with J gene TRBJ2-1; D remains ambiguous. Per the germline V gene, CDR1 is SGHDN and CDR2 is FVKESK. Trimming stripped 4 bases from V and 5 bases from J, with 9 bases between. The CDR3 spans 13 residues. DNA of the CDR3: TGTGCCAGCAGCCCCTACTTGAACAATGAGCAGTTCTTC. Its protein is CASSPYLNNEQFF.

The chain joins TRBV7-6 to TRBJ2-3; the D is unclear. Trimming pared 5 bases from V and 4 bases from J, leaving 13 bases between. Germline V gene lookup returns CDR1 SGHVS and CDR2 FNYEAQ. The length of the CDR3 is 14 residues. The CDR3 DNA reads as TGTGCCAGCAGCGCCACCGGGCGTGCAGATACGCAGTATTTT. This gives the protein CASSATGRADTQYF.

This sequence joins TRBV15 and TRBJ1-1; D unresolved. V lost 0 bases and J lost 0, with 11 bases in between. Germline CDR1 is LNHNV and CDR2 is YYDKDF (reference sequence). The CDR3 has 16 amino acids. The CDR3 nucleotides read TGTGCCACCAGCAGAGATTTTAGCCAATTGAACACTGAAGCTTTCTTT. Amino acids: CATSRDFSQLNTEAFF.

This clonotype has more than one count but fewer than ten. This chain uses TRBV2 with TRBJ2-5, with TRBD2 matching over 13 bases. The germline gives CDR1 SNHLY, CDR2 FYNNEI. V shed 8 bases and J 2 bases; nucleotides not matched to a gene: 2. The CDR3 contains 14 residues. CDR3 sequence: CASGTSGDQETQYF. As DNA, the CDR3 is TGTGCCAGCGGGACTAGCGGGGATCAAGAGACCCAGTACTTC.

The chain recombines TRBV20-1 with TRBJ1-4; weak D call: TRBD1 (5 bases). The ends were cut back, 7 bases at V and 4 bases at J, with 13 bases in the middle. Germline V gene lookup returns CDR1 DFQATT and CDR2 SNEGSKA (reference sequence). The CDR3 has 13 amino acids. CDR3 protein: CSVSGRNNEKLFF. The DNA for the CDR3 is TGCAGTGTCTCGGGACGGAATAATGAAAAACTGTTTTTT.

This rearrangement joins TRBV7-9 to TRBJ1-2; no reliable D call. CDR3 length: 13 residues. CDR1 and CDR2 (germline): SEHNR, FQNEAQ (reference sequence). V lost 5 bases, J lost 4 bases, and 11 bases lay in between. The CDR3 DNA reads as TGTGCCAGCAGCGTAGTGCAGTTCTATGGCTACACCTTC. It specifies CASSVVQFYGYTF.

The chain combines TRBV27 with TRBJ2-5; 8 bases agree with TRBD2. Germline V lookup: CDR1 MNHEY, CDR2 SMNVEV (reference sequence). The CDR3 is 12 residues long. The J segment lost 11 bases and the V segment lost 5 bases, leaving 7 bases of the junction unmatched. In nucleotides, the CDR3 is TGTGCCAGCAGTGGACTAGCCGATGAGCAGTACTTC. It yields the protein CASSGLADEQYF.

This chain connects TRBV18 to TRBJ2-3, with a tentative D call TRBD2 (6 bases). The CDR3 contains 15 residues. Trimming took off 1 base at V and 1 base at J, with 9 bases between the two ends. Germline V gives CDR1 KGHSH, CDR2 LQKENI. CDR3 coding DNA: TGTGCCAGCTCACCACGGGACTCCCGCACAGATACGCAGTATTTT. Encoded protein: CASSPRDSRTDTQYF. Combining the CDR3 with reference TRBV18 and TRBJ2-3 gives the whole variable domain NAGVMQNPRHLVRRRGQEARLRCSPMKGHSHVYWYRQLPEEGLKFMVYLQKENIIDESGMPKERFSAEFPKEGPSILRIQQVVRGDSAAYFCASSPRDSRTDTQYFGPGTRLTVL.

CDR3 residues: CASSAGAGVYEQYF. The CDR3 region has the DNA TGTGCCAGCAGTGCGGGAGCGGGAGTTTACGAGCAGTACTTC. V usage is TRBV25-1 and J usage is TRBJ2-5, with 8 bases aligning to TRBD2. The J call may be wrong; the DNA end is better matched by TRBJ2-7. Germline CDR1 reads MGHDK; CDR2 reads SYGVNS. The CDR3 is made up of 14 amino acids.